This T cell receptor beta chain came from a study of shared clonotypes between healthy human individuals. TCRdb's copy holds only in-frame clones and misses some; the assay was immunoSEQ multiplex PCR. The sample shows roughly 1,000,000 clones, 75% to 85% of them seen only once. Turning to this clone: Its specificity is unknown.

The CDR3 length is 11 residues. The germline gives CDR1 DFQATT, CDR2 SNEGSKA (reference sequence). Trimming left V 0 bases short and J 8 bases short, with 7 bases between. Study findings and constraints: When compared with the clonotypes that were shared by all four sorted-subset donors, the non-shared clonotypes turned out to have lower generation probabilities.

The chain employs TRBV20-1 and TRBJ1-1; D gene unclear. This clonotype was sampled from a man younger than 30 in good health. Some clones in this sample may be carry-over from other donors' samples. The sample was memory CD4+ T cells from PBMCs. Subset indicated: CD45RA-negative fraction. The CDR3 nucleotides read TGCAGTGCTAGAGATGTGGCAGAAGCTTTCTTT. Encoded protein: CSARDVAEAFF.